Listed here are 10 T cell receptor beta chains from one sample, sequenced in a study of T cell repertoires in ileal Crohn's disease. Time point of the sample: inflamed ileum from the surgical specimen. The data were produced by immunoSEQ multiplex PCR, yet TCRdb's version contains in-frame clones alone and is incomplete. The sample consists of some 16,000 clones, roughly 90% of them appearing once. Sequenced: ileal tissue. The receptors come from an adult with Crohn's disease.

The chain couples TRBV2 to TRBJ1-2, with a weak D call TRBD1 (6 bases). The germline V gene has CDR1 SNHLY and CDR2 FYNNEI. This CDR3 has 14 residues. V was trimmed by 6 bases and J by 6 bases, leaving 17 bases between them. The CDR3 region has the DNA TGTGCCAGCAGCCGCGGGGGACACCCGGATGGCTACACCTTC. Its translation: CASSRGGHPDGYTF.

The CDR3 DNA reads as TGTGCCAGCAGCCACACTACAGGCCCTCCCTCCTATGGCTACACCTTC. This codes for CASSHTTGPPSYGYTF. The chain carries TRBV7-2 and TRBJ1-2; the D gene is possibly TRBD1 (5 bases). This CDR3 comprises 16 residues. The ends were cut back, 5 bases at V and 4 bases at J, with 20 bases in the middle. Germline CDR1 SGHTA, CDR2 FQGNSA. Complete variable domain (other parts from reference TRBV7-2 and TRBJ1-2): GAGVSQSPSNKVTEKGKDVELRCDPISGHTALYWYRQSLGQGLEFLIYFQGNSAPDKSGLPSDRFSAERTGGSVSTLTIQRTQQEDSAVYLCASSHTTGPPSYGYTFGSGTRLTVV.

CDR3 amino acids: CASSLAKAAYGYTF. The DNA for the CDR3 is TGTGCCAGCAGCCTGGCGAAGGCAGCCTATGGCTACACCTTC. The genes are TRBV5-4 and TRBJ1-2; D call uncertain. Looked up from germline, CDR1 is SGHNT and CDR2 is YYREEE (reference sequence). With 4 bases removed from V and 4 bases from J, the gap between germline ends came to 14 bases. The CDR3 length is 14 residues.

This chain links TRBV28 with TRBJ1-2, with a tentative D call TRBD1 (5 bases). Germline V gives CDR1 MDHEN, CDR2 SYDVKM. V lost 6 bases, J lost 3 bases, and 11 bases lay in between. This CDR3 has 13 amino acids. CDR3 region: CASRGRGHYGYTF. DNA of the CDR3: TGTGCCAGCAGGGGGCGTGGGCACTATGGCTACACCTTC.

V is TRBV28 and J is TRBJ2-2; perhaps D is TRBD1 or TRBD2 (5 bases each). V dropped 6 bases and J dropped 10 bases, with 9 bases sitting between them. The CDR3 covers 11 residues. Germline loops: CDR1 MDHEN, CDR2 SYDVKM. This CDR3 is CASSQGVELFF. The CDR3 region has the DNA TGTGCCAGCAGCCAGGGAGTGGAGCTGTTTTTT.

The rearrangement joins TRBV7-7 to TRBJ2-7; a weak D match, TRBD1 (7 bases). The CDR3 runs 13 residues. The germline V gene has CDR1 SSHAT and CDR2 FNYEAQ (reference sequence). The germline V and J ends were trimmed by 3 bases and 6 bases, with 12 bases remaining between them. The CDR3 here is CASSFNRGGEQYF. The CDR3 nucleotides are TGTGCCAGCAGCTTCAACAGGGGAGGCGAGCAGTACTTC.

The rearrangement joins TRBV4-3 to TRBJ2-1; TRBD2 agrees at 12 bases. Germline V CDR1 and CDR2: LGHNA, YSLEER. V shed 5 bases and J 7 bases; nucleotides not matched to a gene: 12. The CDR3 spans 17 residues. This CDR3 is CASSAHTTSGGSNEQFF. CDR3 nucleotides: TGCGCCAGCAGCGCCCACACGACTAGCGGGGGCTCAAATGAGCAGTTCTTC.

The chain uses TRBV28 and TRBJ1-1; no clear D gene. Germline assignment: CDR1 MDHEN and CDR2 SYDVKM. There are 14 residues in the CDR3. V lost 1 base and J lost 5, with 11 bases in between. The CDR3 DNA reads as TGTGCCAGCAGTTTATCGGTCCAATGGACTGAAGCTTTCTTT. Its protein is CASSLSVQWTEAFF.

This CDR3 reads CASSYLSGANTGELFF. Written as DNA, the CDR3 is TGTGCCAGCAGTTACCTTAGCGGGGCGAACACCGGGGAGCTGTTTTTT. This chain uses TRBV6-4 with TRBJ2-2; 8 nucleotides align to TRBD2. The CDR3 is made up of 16 amino acids. The J segment lost 0 bases and the V segment lost 5 bases, leaving 5 bases of the junction unmatched. Looked up from germline, CDR1 is MRHNA and CDR2 is SNTAGT.

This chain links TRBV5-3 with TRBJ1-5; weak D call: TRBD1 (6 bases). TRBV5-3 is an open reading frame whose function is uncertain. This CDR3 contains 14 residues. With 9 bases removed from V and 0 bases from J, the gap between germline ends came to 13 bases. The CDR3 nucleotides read TGTGCCATCGGACAGCCGTATAGCAATCAGCCCCAGCATTTT. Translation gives CAIGQPYSNQPQHF.